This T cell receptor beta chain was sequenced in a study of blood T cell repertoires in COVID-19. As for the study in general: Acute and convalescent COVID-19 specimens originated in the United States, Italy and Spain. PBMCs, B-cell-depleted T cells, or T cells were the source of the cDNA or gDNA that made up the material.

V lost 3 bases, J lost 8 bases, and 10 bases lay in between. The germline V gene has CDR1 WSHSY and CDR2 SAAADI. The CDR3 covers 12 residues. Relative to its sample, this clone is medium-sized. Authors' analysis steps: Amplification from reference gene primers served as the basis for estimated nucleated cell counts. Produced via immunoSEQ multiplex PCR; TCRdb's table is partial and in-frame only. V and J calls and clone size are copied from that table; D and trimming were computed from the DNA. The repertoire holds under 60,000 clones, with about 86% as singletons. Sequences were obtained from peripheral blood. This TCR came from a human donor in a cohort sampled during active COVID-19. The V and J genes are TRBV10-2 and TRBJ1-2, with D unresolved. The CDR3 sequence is CASSEADGGYTF. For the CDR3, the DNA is TGCGCCAGCAGTGAAGCGGACGGGGGCTACACCTTC.